This passage covers 17 T cell receptor beta chains from one sample sequenced in a study of patients with pleural tuberculosis. One entry per CDR3 protein, called by TCRdb with MiXCR from the reads. Of approximately 50,000 distinct CDR3 sequences in the sample, around 6.7% were seen once. The receptors were sampled from a human donor with pleural tuberculosis.

The chain carries TRBV5-1 and TRBJ1-1; D perhaps matches TRBD1 (6 bases). V lost 5 bases, J lost 5 bases, and 13 bases lay in between. This CDR3 contains 13 residues. Germline CDR1 and CDR2: SGHRS and YFSETQ. The CDR3 nucleotides are TGCGCCAGCAGGAGGGGGGGAGGGACTGAAGCTTTCTTT. Amino acid sequence: CASRRGGGTEAFF.

This clonotype has a handful of counts. The chain recombines TRBV5-1 with TRBJ2-7; the D call may be TRBD1 or TRBD2 (5 bases each). Germline values: CDR1 SGHRS, CDR2 YFSETQ. The CDR3 sequence is 13 residues long. With 6 bases removed from V and 2 bases from J, the gap between germline ends came to 12 bases. CDR3 loop: CASKTTDTYEQYF. In nucleotides, the CDR3 is TGCGCCAGCAAGACTACGGACACCTACGAGCAGTACTTC. The whole variable domain, remainder taken from reference TRBV5-1 and TRBJ2-7, is KAGVTQTPRYLIKTRGQQVTLSCSPISGHRSVSWYQQTPGQGLQFLFEYFSETQRNKGNFPGRFSGRQFSNSRSEMNVSTLELGDSALYLCASKTTDTYEQYFGPGTRLTVT.

This clonotype appeared many times. The chain joins TRBV6-2 or TRBV6-3 to TRBJ2-5, with a tentative D call TRBD2 (5 bases). The germline CDR1 and CDR2 sequences are MNHEY and SVGEGT. The CDR3 length is 13 residues. The V end was cut by 4 bases, the J end by 2 bases, with 8 bases between. The CDR3 region is CASSLWEQETQYF. The CDR3, as DNA: TGTGCCAGCAGTTTGTGGGAGCAAGAGACCCAGTACTTC.

This clonotype appeared a few times. The gene calls are TRBV14 and TRBJ2-5; unclear D gene. Deletions cut 3 bases from V and 4 bases from J, with 9 bases between. The CDR3 consists of 13 residues. Per the germline V gene, CDR1 is SGHDN and CDR2 is FVKESK. This chain's CDR3 is CASSQGKRETQYF. For the CDR3, the DNA is TGTGCCAGCAGCCAGGGAAAAAGAGAGACCCAGTACTTC.

Ten or more counts support this clonotype. The CDR3 DNA follows: TGTGCCACCAGTGATCCTACAGGGAACTATGGCTACACCTTC. It is translated as CATSDPTGNYGYTF. V gene TRBV24-1 combines with J gene TRBJ1-2, with D possibly TRBD1 on 6 matching bases. This CDR3 is 14 amino acids long. The V gene's germline CDR1 is KGHDR and CDR2 SFDVKD. Deletions cut 3 bases from V and 2 bases from J, with 9 bases between.

This clonotype was seen ten or more times. The genes are TRBV20-1 and TRBJ2-1; D possibly corresponds to TRBD1 (6 bases). Trimming cost V 6 bases and J 4 bases, with 10 bases left between them. Germline CDR1 reads DFQATT; CDR2 reads SNEGSKA (reference sequence). The CDR3 has 12 amino acids. The chain's CDR3 is CSAMRGYNEQFF. CDR3 DNA: TGCAGTGCAATGAGGGGGTACAATGAGCAGTTCTTC.

This clonotype was seen only a few times. The rearrangement joins TRBV20-1 to TRBJ1-2, with a weak D call TRBD1 (5 bases). Trimming cost V 3 bases and J 5 bases, with 16 bases left between them. Germline V lookup: CDR1 DFQATT, CDR2 SNEGSKA (reference sequence). The CDR3 spans 14 residues. The CDR3 region has the DNA TGCAGTGCTAGGCTTCTGGGAGGGGCTTATGGCTACACCTTC. Amino acid sequence: CSARLLGGAYGYTF.

This clonotype was detected many times. The rearrangement uses TRBV27 and TRBJ1-1; D call uncertain. Trimming took off 6 bases at V and 5 bases at J, with 13 bases between the two ends. The CDR3 length is 13 residues. CDR1 and CDR2 from the germline V gene are MNHEY and SMNVEV (reference sequence). The CDR3 DNA reads TGTGCCAGCAGACACGAGTACGTTACTGAAGCTTTCTTT. Protein: CASRHEYVTEAFF.

On this clonotype: A much larger clonotype is one base distant, so this may be a read error. The chain combines TRBV28 with TRBJ1-3; TRBD1 might be the D (6 bases). Germline V gives CDR1 MDHEN, CDR2 SYDVKM. Trimming left V 6 bases short and J 1 base short, with 16 bases between. This CDR3 has 16 residues. The CDR3 sequence: CASRLQGIRSGNTIYF. CDR3 DNA sequence: TGTGCCAGCAGGTTACAGGGTATCAGATCTGGAAACACCATATATTTT.

This clonotype was recorded many times. In DNA, the CDR3 is TGCAGTGCTAGGGGACGGGAAGAGACCCAGTACTTC. This sequence encodes CSARGREETQYF. The genes are TRBV20-1 and TRBJ2-5; D might be TRBD1 or TRBD2, each matching 5 bases. The CDR3 is 12 residues long. CDR1 DFQATT and CDR2 SNEGSKA come from the germline V gene (reference sequence). V dropped 3 bases and J dropped 3 bases, with 8 bases sitting between them.

This clonotype has only a few counts. This chain links TRBV12-3 or TRBV12-4 with TRBJ2-2; TRBD2 matches at 7 bases. The CDR3 runs to 15 residues. With V trimmed by 5 bases and J by 6 bases, 9 bases remained unmatched. DNA of the CDR3: TGTGCCAGCAGTATTTACCAGGGAGGGGCCGGGGAGCTGTTTTTT. Amino acid sequence: CASSIYQGGAGELFF.

This clonotype was recorded many times. V gene TRBV28 combines with J gene TRBJ1-2; no reliable D call. The CDR3 extends over 14 amino acids. The germline V gene encodes CDR1 MDHEN and CDR2 SYDVKM. V was trimmed by 1 base and J by 0 bases, leaving 6 bases between them. The CDR3 sequence: CASSLYLANYGYTF. CDR3 DNA: TGTGCCAGCAGTTTATATCTCGCTAACTATGGCTACACCTTC.

This clonotype was counted only a few times. The rearrangement uses TRBV7-3 and TRBJ2-3, with D hard to call. V lost 5 bases and J 4 bases, leaving 10 bases between the germline ends. CDR3 length: 13 amino acids. CDR1 and CDR2 from the germline V gene are SGHTA and FQGTGA. CDR3 region: CASSPTVADTQYF. The CDR3 DNA sequence: TGTGCCAGCAGCCCCACAGTTGCAGATACGCAGTATTTT.

This clonotype was observed many times. The CDR3 coding sequence is TGCAGTGCTGCCTCCGGGACTAGCTATGAGCAGTTCTTC. Residues: CSAASGTSYEQFF. This chain joins TRBV20-1 and TRBJ2-1, with TRBD2 matching over 9 bases. The CDR3 is made up of 13 amino acids. With V trimmed by 5 bases and J by 8 bases, 7 bases remained unmatched. CDR1 DFQATT and CDR2 SNEGSKA come from the germline V gene (reference sequence).

This clonotype was detected many times. This sequence joins TRBV27 and TRBJ2-7, with D hard to call. The CDR3 is 13 amino acids. Germline CDR1 MNHEY, CDR2 SMNVEV (reference sequence). V lost 2 bases to trimming and J lost 3 bases, with 8 bases between them. CDR3 protein: CASSLSPGYEQYV. The DNA for the CDR3 is TGTGCCAGCAGTTTAAGTCCTGGCTACGAGCAGTACGTC.

The sample holds many counts of this clonotype. This chain links TRBV13 with TRBJ1-6; the D gene is possibly TRBD1 (5 bases). Trimming removed 5 bases at V and 0 bases at J, with 14 bases between. Looked up from germline, CDR1 is PRHDT and CDR2 is FYEKMQ (reference sequence). The length of the CDR3 is 17 residues. CDR3 DNA: TGTGCCAGCAGCCCGGGACGTACGAGCTCCTATAATTCACCCCTCCACTTT. Amino acid sequence: CASSPGRTSSYNSPLHF.

This clonotype was detected many times. The rearrangement joins TRBV2 to TRBJ2-3, with D possibly matching TRBD2 (6 bases). The CDR3 is 15 residues long. Trimming took 9 bases from V and 3 from J, leaving 19 bases between them. From germline, CDR1 is SNHLY and CDR2 FYNNEI. The CDR3 nucleotides read TGTGCCAGTTATTCACTTGCGGGATTTACAGATACGCAGTATTTT. This codes for CASYSLAGFTDTQYF.